A selection of T cell receptor beta chains follows, all from one sample in a study of follicular helper T cells after annual influenza vaccination. Method: immunoSEQ multiplex PCR; TCRdb's copy keeps in-frame clones and lacks some. This sample has over 2,000 clones, with 80% to 90% found just once. Sequences were derived from CXCR5- memory CD4+ T cells sorted from blood, sampled on the day of influenza vaccination. The origin of the receptors is an adult who received the influenza vaccine. CDR3s include the opening cysteine and the closing phenylalanine or tryptophan. D genes are given only for firm matches. Not every row has a clone size; where given, it reads once, few, many or a size class.

d_call,j_call,v_call,clone_size,cdr3_aa,cdr3_nt
-,TRBJ2-7,TRBV11-2,-,CASSLVRGLDEQYF,TGTGCCAGCAGCTTAGTTAGAGGGCTGGACGAGCAGTACTTC
TRBD1,TRBJ2-1,TRBV5-8,once,CATRQGEGNEQFF,TGTGCCACCAGGCAGGGGGAAGGCAATGAGCAGTTCTTC
-,TRBJ2-7,TRBV6-5,-,CASSNRDVGEQYF,TGTGCCAGCAGTAACAGGGATGTGGGTGAGCAGTACTTC
-,TRBJ1-1,TRBV28,-,CASNRDRDTEAFF,TGTGCCAGCAACCGGGACCGCGACACTGAAGCTTTCTTT
-,TRBJ1-6,TRBV30,-,CAWNGVASPLHF,TGTGCCTGGAATGGGGTAGCCTCACCCCTCCACTTT
TRBD1,TRBJ2-7,TRBV10-3,-,CAISETGTVKGYEQYF,TGTGCCATCAGTGAGACAGGGACAGTAAAGGGCTACGAGCAGTACTTC
-,TRBJ1-4,TRBV15,-,CATSTRTAKNEKLFF,TGTGCCACCAGCACCCGGACGGCGAAAAATGAAAAACTGTTTTTT
TRBD1,TRBJ1-5,TRBV2,few,CASRGQSGQPQHF,TGTGCCAGCAGGGGACAGTCGGGACAGCCCCAGCATTTT
-,TRBJ2-2,TRBV7-8,-,CASSLLIRGTGELFF,TGTGCCAGCAGCTTACTGATTAGAGGCACCGGGGAGCTGTTTTTT
-,TRBJ2-7,TRBV11-2,few,CASSFTYEQYF,TGTGCCAGCAGCTTTACCTACGAGCAGTACTTC
-,TRBJ2-2,TRBV6-5,-,CASSYSFTLNTGELFF,TGTGCCAGCAGTTACTCGTTTACCCTGAACACCGGGGAGCTGTTTTTT
TRBD2,TRBJ2-3,TRBV6-6,-,CASSKLAGEVDTQYF,TGTGCCAGCAGCAAACTAGCGGGGGAGGTAGATACGCAGTATTTT
-,TRBJ1-1,TRBV2,once,CASRKQGNTEAFF,TGTGCCAGCAGGAAACAGGGGAACACTGAAGCTTTCTTT
-,TRBJ2-7,TRBV18,few,CASSPFLDPPWGYEQYF,TGTGCCAGCTCACCATTTCTGGATCCCCCATGGGGCTACGAGCAGTACTTC
-,TRBJ2-1,TRBV28,-,CASNRGLAAPNEQFF,TGTGCCAGCAACCGGGGACTCGCGGCCCCCAATGAGCAGTTCTTC
TRBD2,TRBJ2-5,TRBV7-3,-,CASSLTSGGTPQTQYF,TGTGCCAGCAGCTTGACTAGCGGGGGGACTCCCCAGACCCAGTACTTC
-,TRBJ1-1,TRBV7-9,-,CASSPRPNTEAFF,TGTGCCAGCAGCCCGCGACCTAACACTGAAGCTTTCTTT
-,TRBJ2-3,TRBV18,-,CASSPSGVSGISTDTQYF,TGTGCCAGCTCACCATCCGGGGTGAGCGGAATAAGCACAGATACGCAGTATTTT
TRBD2,TRBJ2-4,TRBV19,-,CASRERETSRGIQYF,TGTGCCAGTAGGGAGCGGGAGACCTCGCGAGGTATTCAGTACTTC
-,TRBJ2-3,TRBV27,-,CASSLGKNSRDTQYF,TGTGCCAGCAGTTTAGGGAAAAATTCACGTGATACGCAGTATTTT
-,TRBJ1-3,TRBV7-6,-,CASSQTLRGNTIYF,TGTGCCAGCAGCCAGACCCTAAGGGGAAACACCATATATTTT
-,TRBJ1-6,TRBV6-1,once,CASRRGESPLHF,TGTGCCAGCAGGAGGGGGGAGTCACCCCTCCACTTT
-,TRBJ2-6,TRBV27,-,CASSFSGANVLTF,TGTGCCAGCAGTTTCTCTGGGGCCAACGTCCTGACTTTC
-,TRBJ1-1,TRBV2,-,CASDLMNTEAFF,TGTGCCTCGGACCTTATGAACACTGAAGCTTTCTTT
TRBD2,TRBJ2-5,TRBV5-1,-,CASSLVRGGGETQYF,TGCGCCAGCAGCTTGGTACGGGGGGGAGGAGAGACCCAGTACTTC
-,TRBJ1-1,TRBV6-5,-,CASGKGFGAFF,TGTGCCAGCGGGAAAGGGTTCGGGGCTTTCTTT
-,TRBJ2-2,TRBV5-8,-,CASSLRYTGELFF,TGTGCCAGCAGCCTACGTTACACCGGGGAGCTGTTTTTT
-,TRBJ1-5,TRBV19,-,CASSIYSGPNQPQHF,TGTGCCAGTAGTATTTATAGTGGACCCAATCAGCCCCAGCATTTT
-,TRBJ1-6,TRBV5-1,-,CASSSGSGNSPLHF,TGCGCCAGCAGCTCCGGGAGCGGGAATTCACCCCTCCACTTT
TRBD2,TRBJ2-1,TRBV19,-,CASSKGSGRYSYNEQFF,TGTGCCAGTAGTAAGGGTAGCGGGAGGTACTCCTACAATGAGCAGTTCTTC
-,TRBJ2-3,TRBV5-6,once,CASSNWGGGDTQYF,TGTGCCAGCAGCAACTGGGGGGGCGGGGATACGCAGTATTTT
-,TRBJ2-5,TRBV19,-,CASSIQGLETQYF,TGTGCCAGTAGTATACAGGGACTAGAGACCCAGTACTTC
-,TRBJ1-2,TRBV5-6,-,CASSLAGMGARYYGYTF,TGTGCCAGCAGCTTGGCCGGTATGGGGGCGCGGTATTATGGCTACACCTTC
-,TRBJ1-3,TRBV14,-,CASSRLGTGNTIYF,TGTGCCAGCAGCCGACTGGGGACTGGAAACACCATATATTTT
-,TRBJ2-7,TRBV28,-,CASTPRASYEQYF,TGTGCCAGCACCCCCCGCGCCTCCTACGAGCAGTACTTC
-,TRBJ2-6,TRBV25-1,-,CASSETRKANVLTF,TGTGCCAGCAGTGAAACTCGGAAGGCCAACGTCCTGACTTTC
-,TRBJ2-3,TRBV7-2,-,CASGSSTTDTQYF,TGTGCCAGCGGATCCAGTACCACAGATACGCAGTATTTT
-,TRBJ1-2,TRBV5-5,-,CASWIDISRKTYGYTF,TGTGCCAGCTGGATTGATATCTCGCGAAAGACCTATGGCTACACCTTC
-,TRBJ1-4,TRBV5-1,-,CASSLEGLSEKLFF,TGCGCCAGCAGCTTGGAGGGTCTTAGTGAAAAACTGTTTTTT
TRBD2,TRBJ2-3,TRBV30,-,CAWGLAGGGDTQYF,TGTGCCTGGGGACTAGCGGGAGGAGGAGATACGCAGTATTTT
-,TRBJ1-3,TRBV9,-,CASSVGGLGNTIYF,TGTGCCAGCAGCGTAGGAGGGCTGGGAAACACCATATATTTT
TRBD1,TRBJ1-2,TRBV5-1,-,CASSPGTGGAGYTF,TGCGCCAGCAGCCCCGGGACAGGGGGCGCGGGCTACACCTTC
-,TRBJ1-4,TRBV9,-,CASSGRVSPNEKLFF,TGTGCCAGCAGCGGCAGGGTTAGTCCCAATGAAAAACTGTTTTTT
TRBD2,TRBJ2-5,TRBV9,-,CASSVGPLAPEETQYF,TGTGCCAGCAGCGTGGGGCCACTAGCGCCTGAAGAGACCCAGTACTTC
TRBD1,TRBJ2-2,TRBV7-8,-,CASRPTGSSTGELFF,TGTGCCAGCAGACCGACAGGGTCTAGCACCGGGGAGCTGTTTTTT
TRBD1,TRBJ2-5,TRBV5-4,-,CASSPPGQYQETQYF,TGTGCCAGCAGCCCGCCGGGACAGTACCAAGAGACCCAGTACTTC
TRBD1,TRBJ1-4,TRBV5-5,-,CASSSTGVVEKLFF,TGTGCCAGCAGCTCTACAGGGGTAGTGGAAAAACTGTTTTTT
TRBD1,TRBJ2-7,TRBV10-3,-,CAIRRQGAEYEQYF,TGTGCCATCAGAAGACAGGGGGCAGAATACGAGCAGTACTTC
TRBD1,TRBJ2-2,TRBV7-9,once,CASSPNILRTGTTGELFF,TGTGCCAGCAGCCCCAACATCCTCCGGACAGGGACCACCGGGGAGCTGTTTTTT
TRBD1,TRBJ2-5,TRBV2,-,CASSLQGKQETQYF,TGTGCCAGCAGCCTACAGGGGAAGCAAGAGACCCAGTACTTC
-,TRBJ2-7,TRBV7-6,few,CASSKDSTYEQYF,TGTGCCAGCAGCAAGGACAGTACCTACGAGCAGTACTTC
-,TRBJ2-7,TRBV27,-,CASSLYPGEAYEQYF,TGTGCCAGCAGTTTATATCCAGGGGAGGCCTACGAGCAGTACTTC
-,TRBJ2-7,TRBV6-9,-,CASRLGGRAGEQYF,TGTGCCAGCAGACTAGGGGGGAGGGCCGGGGAGCAGTACTTC